This section outlines one TCR beta chain sequence together with its context. The entry originates in a study of blood T cell repertoires in COVID-19. About the study: Acute and convalescent COVID-19 samples came from the United States, Italy and Spain. In each case, the material was cDNA or gDNA derived from T cells, B-cell-depleted T cells, or PBMCs.

Original data processing: From reference gene primer amplification, estimates of nucleated cell counts were derived. Generated by immunoSEQ multiplex PCR, the TCRdb table keeps only in-frame clones and is missing some. That table supplies the V and J calls and clone size; D and trimming were determined from the DNA. The table lists 80,000 to 90,000 clones, approximately 88% of them singletons, with 5.4% in the top ten. Trimming took 1 base from V and 3 from J, leaving 13 bases between them. This CDR3 spans 14 amino acids. Germline V lookup: CDR1 GTSNPN, CDR2 SVGIG (reference sequence). The receptor was derived from a man in his fifties or sixties with acute or convalescent COVID-19. The material sequenced was peripheral blood. The chain combines TRBV30 with TRBJ2-7; TRBD1 is a possible D gene (5 bases). The CDR3 bases are TGTGCCTGGAGTGGGACAACAGCCCGCTACGAGCAGTACTTC. Its translation is CAWSGTTARYEQYF. The variable domain in full, with the rest retrieved from reference TRBV30 and TRBJ2-7, is SQTIHQWPATLVQPVGSPLSLECTVEGTSNPNLYWYRQAAGRGLQLLFYSVGIGQISSEVPQNLSASRPQDRQFILSSKKLLLSDSGFYLCAWSGTTARYEQYFGPGTRLTVT.